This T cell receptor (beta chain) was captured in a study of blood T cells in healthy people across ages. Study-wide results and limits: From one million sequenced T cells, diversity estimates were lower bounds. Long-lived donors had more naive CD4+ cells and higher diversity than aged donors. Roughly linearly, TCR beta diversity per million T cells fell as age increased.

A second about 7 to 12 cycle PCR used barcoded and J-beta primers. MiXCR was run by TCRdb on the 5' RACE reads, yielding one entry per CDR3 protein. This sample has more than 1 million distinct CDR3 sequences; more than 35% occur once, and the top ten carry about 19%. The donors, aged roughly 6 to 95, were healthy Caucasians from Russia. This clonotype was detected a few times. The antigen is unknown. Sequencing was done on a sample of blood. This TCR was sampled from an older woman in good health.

In DNA form, the CDR3 reads TGTGCCAGCAGCCCGCCTCCGTTGGTTGAGCAGTTCTTC. Translating gives CASSPPPLVEQFF. This rearrangement joins TRBV12-3 or TRBV12-4 to TRBJ2-1; D remains unclear. The CDR3 has 13 amino acids. Deletions cut 6 bases from V and 9 bases from J, with 15 bases between.